One and the same sample provided the 7 T cell receptor beta chains below, sequenced in a study of T cell responses to AZD1222 COVID-19 vaccine. Assay used: immunoSEQ multiplex PCR; TCRdb lists only in-frame clones, some missing. The sample holds about 48,000 clones, 80% to 90% seen once. Sequencing was performed on peripheral blood, taken 28 days after the second AZD1222 dose. These TCRs come from an adult who received the AZD1222 COVID-19 vaccine.

V usage is TRBV29-1 and J usage is TRBJ1-5; tentative D call: TRBD1 (6 bases). The CDR3 sequence is 14 residues long. Germline V gene sequence: CDR1 SQVTM, CDR2 ANQGSEA. The germline V and J ends were trimmed by 4 bases and 6 bases, with 16 bases remaining between them. Here the CDR3 DNA reads TGCAGCGTTGGGAACAGGGAACGAGGTCAGCCCCAGCATTTT. Amino acids: CSVGNRERGQPQHF.

This clone came up a few times. J is TRBJ2-1 and V is TRBV28, with TRBD1 matching 10 bases. CDR3 length equals 17 residues. The V segment lost 5 bases and the J segment 8 bases; nucleotides outside the gene matches: 15. Germline values: CDR1 MDHEN, CDR2 SYDVKM. CDR3 nucleotide sequence: TGTGCCAGCAGTCCCACACCCGGGACAGGGGACATCGATGAGCAGTTCTTC. It translates to CASSPTPGTGDIDEQFF.

This clone came up a few times. At one end the junction does not follow the germline gene, possibly because of a read error. The chain combines TRBV28 with TRBJ1-5, with D maybe TRBD1 (5 bases). The CDR3 has 15 residues. Germline V gives CDR1 MDHEN, CDR2 SYDVKM. The CDR3 coding sequence is TGTGCCAGCATTTTAAGGAGCAGGGACGATCAGCCCCAGCATTTT. Its translation is CASILRSRDDQPQHF.

The gene calls are TRBV7-9 and TRBJ2-7; 7 nucleotides match TRBD1. Germline values: CDR1 SEHNR, CDR2 FQNEAQ (reference sequence). The CDR3 has 15 residues. J lost 2 bases, V lost 5 bases, and 9 bases had no gene match. The CDR3: CASSRGTGVPYEQYF. The CDR3 DNA is TGTGCCAGCAGCAGGGGCACAGGGGTCCCCTACGAGCAGTACTTC.

This clone has just a few counts. CDR3 DNA sequence: TGTGCCAGTAGTATCCGAGGACAGGGCTTCTACGAGCAGTACTTC. Its translation is CASSIRGQGFYEQYF. This chain uses TRBV19 with TRBJ2-7; 8 nucleotides align to TRBD1. V was pared by 3 bases and J by 3 bases, with 7 bases of the junction left unmatched. Germline CDR1 is LNHDA and CDR2 is SQIVND (reference sequence). This CDR3 has 15 residues.

The chain has TRBV7-9 and TRBJ2-7; unclear D gene. This CDR3 region has 9 residues. Deletions cut 8 bases from V and 4 bases from J, with 3 bases between. Germline lookup yields CDR1 SEHNR and CDR2 FQNEAQ (reference sequence). DNA for the CDR3: TGTGCCAGCGGATACGAGCAGTACTTC. Translation gives CASGYEQYF.

This clone has a handful of counts. The chain uses TRBV27 and TRBJ2-1, with TRBD2 identical over 14 bases. This CDR3 has 14 residues. Germline V gene sequence: CDR1 MNHEY, CDR2 SMNVEV (reference sequence). V was clipped by 7 bases and J by 8 bases; unmatched bases: 4. The CDR3 DNA reads as TGTGCCAGCAAGGGACTAGCGGGAGAGGATGAGCAGTTCTTC. Its translation: CASKGLAGEDEQFF.